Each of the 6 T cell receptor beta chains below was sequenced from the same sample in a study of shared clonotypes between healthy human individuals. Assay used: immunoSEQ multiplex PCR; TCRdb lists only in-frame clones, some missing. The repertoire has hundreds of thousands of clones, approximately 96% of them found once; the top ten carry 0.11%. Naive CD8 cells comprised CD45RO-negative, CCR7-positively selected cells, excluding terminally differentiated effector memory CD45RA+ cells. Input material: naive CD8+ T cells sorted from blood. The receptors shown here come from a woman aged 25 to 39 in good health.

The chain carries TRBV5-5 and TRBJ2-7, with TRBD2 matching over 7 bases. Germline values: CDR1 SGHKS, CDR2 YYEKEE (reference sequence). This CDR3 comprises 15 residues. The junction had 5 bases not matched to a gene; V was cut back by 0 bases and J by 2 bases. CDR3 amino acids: CASSLGVTSTYEQYF. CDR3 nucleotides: TGTGCCAGCAGCTTGGGTGTGACTAGCACCTACGAGCAGTACTTC.

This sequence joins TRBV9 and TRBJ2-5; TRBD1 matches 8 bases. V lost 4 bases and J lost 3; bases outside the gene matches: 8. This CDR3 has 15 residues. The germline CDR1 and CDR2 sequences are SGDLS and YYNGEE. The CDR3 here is CASSFHRGLEETQYF. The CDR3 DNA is TGTGCCAGCAGCTTCCACAGGGGGTTAGAAGAGACCCAGTACTTC.

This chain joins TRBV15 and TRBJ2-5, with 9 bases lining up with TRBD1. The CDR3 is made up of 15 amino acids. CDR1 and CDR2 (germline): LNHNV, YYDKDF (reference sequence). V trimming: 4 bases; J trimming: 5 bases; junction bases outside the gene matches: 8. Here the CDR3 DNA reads TGTGCCACCAGCATCGACAGGGGGATCGGTGAGACCCAGTACTTC. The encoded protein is CATSIDRGIGETQYF.

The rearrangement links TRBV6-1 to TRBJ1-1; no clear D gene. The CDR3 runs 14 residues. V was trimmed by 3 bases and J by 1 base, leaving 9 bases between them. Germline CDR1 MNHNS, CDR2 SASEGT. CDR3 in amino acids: CASSETRGNTEAFF. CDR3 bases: TGTGCCAGCAGTGAGACCCGGGGGAACACTGAAGCTTTCTTT.

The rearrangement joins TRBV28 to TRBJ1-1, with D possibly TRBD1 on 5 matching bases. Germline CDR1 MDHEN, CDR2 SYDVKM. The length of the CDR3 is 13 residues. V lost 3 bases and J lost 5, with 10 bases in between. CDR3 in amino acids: CASSLGVLTEAFF. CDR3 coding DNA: TGTGCCAGCAGTTTGGGGGTACTAACTGAAGCTTTCTTT.

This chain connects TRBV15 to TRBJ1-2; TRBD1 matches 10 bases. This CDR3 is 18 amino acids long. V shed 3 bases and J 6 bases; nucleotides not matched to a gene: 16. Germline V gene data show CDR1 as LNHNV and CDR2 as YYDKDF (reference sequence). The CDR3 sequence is CATSRHSRDRGPRDGYTF. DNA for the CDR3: TGTGCCACCAGCAGGCACAGCCGGGACAGGGGCCCTCGGGATGGCTACACCTTC.